These T cell receptor beta chains were read from a single sample in a study of PD-L1 blockade in urothelial cancer. Only in-frame clones appear in the TCRdb table, and some are missing; sequencing was by immunoSEQ multiplex PCR. The sample shows under 100,000 clones, nearly 90% of them seen only once. Here the sequenced sample was PBMCs, taken around atezolizumab (anti-PD-L1) treatment. These receptors were taken from a man in his 60s with urothelial cancer. The CDR3 runs from the conserved cysteine through the conserved F or W. D genes are given only for firm matches. A clone size is listed for some rows: how often the clone was seen (once, few, many), or a class if it is expanded.

d_call clone_size cdr3_length j_call v_call cdr3_aa cdr3_nt
NA once 13 TRBJ2-3 TRBV11-1 CASSPGLFDTQYF TGTGCCAGCAGCCCAGGACTTTTTGATACGCAGTATTTT
NA NA 16 TRBJ2-7 TRBV4-2 CASSQDQGGLSYEQYF TGTGCCAGCAGCCAAGATCAAGGCGGTCTGAGCTACGAGCAGTACTTC
NA NA 14 TRBJ2-1 TRBV30 CAWSTASTYNEQFF TGTGCCTGGTCGACAGCCTCCACCTACAATGAGCAGTTCTTC
TRBD2 NA 16 TRBJ2-3 TRBV6-5 CASSYSSGGPTDTQYF TGTGCCAGCAGTTACTCTAGCGGGGGACCCACAGATACGCAGTATTTT
NA NA 16 TRBJ1-4 TRBV5-1 CASSLAQGPTNEKLFF TGCGCCAGCAGCTTGGCCCAGGGGCCAACTAATGAAAAACTGTTTTTT
NA NA 13 TRBJ2-1 TRBV2 CASSVLSGPKQFF TGTGCCAGCAGTGTATTATCAGGGCCTAAGCAGTTCTTC
TRBD2 NA 17 TRBJ2-4 TRBV5-6 CASSSQGLAGGRDIQYF TGTGCCAGCAGCTCACAGGGACTAGCGGGAGGAAGGGACATTCAGTACTTC
TRBD1 NA 15 TRBJ2-7 TRBV5-1 CASSLGVGQAYEQYF TGCGCCAGCAGCCTAGGTGTTGGACAGGCCTACGAGCAGTACTTC
NA once 15 TRBJ2-7 TRBV6-6 CASTKGGGSSYEQYF TGTGCCAGCACCAAAGGGGGGGGTAGCTCCTACGAGCAGTACTTC
TRBD2 NA 14 TRBJ2-7 TRBV5-4 CASSFGGRRYEQYF TGTGCCAGCAGCTTTGGCGGGAGGAGGTACGAGCAGTACTTC
TRBD1 NA 15 TRBJ1-6 TRBV30 CAWSERGLRNSPLHF TGTGCCTGGAGTGAAAGGGGGCTTCGTAATTCACCCCTCCACTTT
TRBD2 NA 15 TRBJ2-7 TRBV18 CASSPGLAGHYEQYF TGTGCCAGCTCACCTGGACTAGCGGGGCACTACGAGCAGTACTTC
NA NA 16 TRBJ1-1 TRBV11-2 CASSPATSGVGTEAFF TGTGCCAGCAGCCCGGCTACCTCGGGGGTGGGAACTGAAGCTTTCTTT
TRBD1 NA 14 TRBJ2-7 TRBV5-6 CASSGTGQGYEQYF TGTGCCAGCAGCGGGACCGGACAGGGCTACGAGCAGTACTTC
NA NA 12 TRBJ1-1 TRBV28 CASTKLEAEAFF TGTGCCAGCACCAAATTAGAGGCTGAAGCTTTCTTT
NA NA 14 TRBJ2-5 TRBV9 CASSVDPREETQYF TGTGCCAGCAGCGTAGATCCGAGGGAAGAGACCCAGTACTTC
TRBD2 NA 14 TRBJ2-2 TRBV7-2 CASSPPGGGRELFF TGTGCCAGCAGCCCCCCGGGGGGTGGTAGGGAGCTGTTTTTT
NA NA 13 TRBJ1-3 TRBV7-2 CAGGGDTGNTIYF TGTGCCGGGGGAGGGGACACTGGAAACACCATATATTTT
NA NA 14 TRBJ2-3 TRBV19 CASSIQGLEDTQYF TGTGCCAGTAGTATACAGGGTCTGGAAGATACGCAGTATTTT
TRBD1 NA 16 TRBJ1-1 TRBV19 CASSTWDRGLNTEAFF TGTGCCAGTAGTACTTGGGACAGAGGTTTGAACACTGAAGCTTTCTTT
TRBD1 NA 13 TRBJ1-4 TRBV2 CASITDRREKLFF TGTGCCAGCATCACGGACAGGCGAGAAAAACTGTTTTTT
NA NA 13 TRBJ2-3 TRBV11-2 CASSPSSADTQYF TGTGCCAGCAGCCCCTCTAGCGCAGATACGCAGTATTTT
TRBD2 NA 15 TRBJ2-3 TRBV9 CASSVGPGGEDTQYF TGTGCCAGCAGCGTAGGTCCGGGGGGTGAGGATACGCAGTATTTT
NA NA 15 TRBJ2-3 TRBV5-6 CASSLAARGHDTQYF TGTGCCAGCAGCTTGGCGGCGCGGGGTCATGATACGCAGTATTTT
NA NA 14 TRBJ2-3 TRBV5-1 CASKLEEGTDTQYF TGCGCCAGCAAACTTGAGGAGGGGACAGATACGCAGTATTTT
NA NA 12 TRBJ1-1 TRBV6-5 CATQGGNTEAFF TGTGCCACCCAAGGGGGGAACACTGAAGCTTTCTTT
NA once 15 TRBJ1-6 TRBV27 CASSLGRGDNSPLHF TGTGCCAGCAGTTTAGGACGGGGAGATAATTCACCCCTCCACTTT
NA NA 15 TRBJ2-7 TRBV5-1 CASSLEGLSSYEQYF TGCGCCAGCAGCTTGGAGGGACTTTCCTCCTACGAGCAGTACTTC
NA NA 15 TRBJ2-3 TRBV5-3 CARSVTVALTDTQYF TGTGCCAGAAGCGTTACAGTTGCGCTCACAGATACGCAGTATTTT
NA NA 15 TRBJ2-5 TRBV4-3 CASSQDPSTQETQYF TGCGCCAGCAGCCAAGATCCTAGTACCCAAGAGACCCAGTACTTC
NA NA 12 TRBJ2-7 TRBV5-4 CASSSGVGEQYF TGTGCCAGCAGCTCAGGGGTTGGCGAGCAGTACTTC
TRBD1 NA 14 TRBJ2-3 TRBV28 CASRGTGSTDTQYF TGTGCCAGCAGGGGGACAGGTAGCACAGATACGCAGTATTTT
NA NA 14 TRBJ2-5 TRBV5-4 CASSLTGDQETQYF TGTGCCAGCAGCTTGACGGGGGACCAAGAGACCCAGTACTTC
NA NA 14 TRBJ2-3 TRBV4-3 CASSQDREAGTQYF TGCGCCAGCAGCCAAGATCGGGAAGCGGGTACGCAGTATTTT
NA NA 13 TRBJ2-2 TRBV10-2 CASSETGPGELFF TGCGCCAGCAGTGAGACAGGGCCCGGGGAGCTGTTTTTT
TRBD1 NA 16 TRBJ2-3 TRBV5-1 CASSLGDRGGTDTQYF TGCGCCAGCAGCTTGGGTGACAGGGGAGGCACAGATACGCAGTATTTT
NA NA 17 TRBJ2-1 TRBV19 CASSIGLAESSYNEQFF TGTGCCAGTAGTATAGGTCTAGCTGAAAGCTCCTACAATGAGCAGTTCTTC
NA NA 11 TRBJ2-7 TRBV7-2 CASQGPNEQYF TGTGCCAGCCAGGGGCCCAACGAGCAGTACTTC
NA NA 14 TRBJ2-7 TRBV4-1 CASSQDSRPLEQYF TGCGCCAGCAGCCAAGATTCGAGGCCCCTCGAGCAGTACTTC
NA NA 15 TRBJ1-1 TRBV5-6 CASRSRGGYGTEAFF TGTGCCAGCAGGTCCCGGGGGGGGTATGGCACTGAAGCTTTCTTT
TRBD1 once 15 TRBJ1-1 TRBV5-6 CASSSPGQGPSGAFF TGTGCCAGCAGCTCCCCGGGACAGGGACCGTCCGGGGCTTTCTTT
TRBD1 NA 15 TRBJ1-1 TRBV18 CASSPRTGVNTEAFF TGTGCCAGCTCACCAAGGACAGGGGTAAACACTGAAGCTTTCTTT
NA NA 15 TRBJ2-2 TRBV7-9 CASSLVGGSTGELFF TGTGCCAGCAGCTTAGTCGGGGGTTCTACCGGGGAGCTGTTTTTT
NA NA 17 TRBJ2-1 TRBV21-1 CASSTPCGLAGAYEQFF TGTGCCAGCAGCACCCCCTGCGGCCTCGCGGGAGCCTATGAGCAGTTCTTC
TRBD1 NA 13 TRBJ2-1 TRBV27 CASRLTGMNEQFF TGTGCCAGCAGATTGACAGGGATGAATGAGCAGTTCTTC